The T cell receptor beta chain under discussion was sequenced for a study of blood T cell repertoires in COVID-19. The overall study: Sites across the United States, Italy and Spain contributed samples from acute and convalescent COVID-19. T cells, B-cell-depleted T cells, or PBMCs supplied cDNA or gDNA.

The germline CDR1 and CDR2 sequences are SGHTA and FQGNSA. With 5 bases removed from V and 1 base from J, the gap between germline ends came to 15 bases. CDR3 length: 16 amino acids. Original data processing: Amplified reference gene primers provided the basis for estimating nucleated cell counts. Sequenced by immunoSEQ multiplex PCR; TCRdb stores in-frame clones only, minus some. V, J and clone size reflect that table, while D and trimming were determined from the DNA. The repertoire has roughly 200,000 clones, 88% of them found once; the top ten carry less than 2%. This receptor was identified in a man aged 65 to 79 with acute or convalescent COVID-19. This chain connects TRBV7-2 to TRBJ1-3; D may be TRBD1 (6 bases). The source material was peripheral blood. The CDR3 nucleotides are TGTGCCAGCAGCCCTGGGCCCGACAGGTCTGGAAACACCATATATTTT. This codes for CASSPGPDRSGNTIYF.